This TCR beta chain derives from a study of cytomegalovirus exposure and HLA in healthy donors. Study observations and caveats: Through in vitro validation, three CMV-associated chains were shown to be specific for CMV antigens. In a later analysis, first-cohort TCR clusters were found to tend to co-occur in the roughly 120 validation repertoires.

Points on this clone: As yet, its antigen is unknown.

The CDR3 covers 15 residues. Germline V lookup: CDR1 SGHRS, CDR2 YFSETQ. V lost 4 bases and J 4 bases, leaving 17 bases between the germline ends. The donors were members of the validation cohort, which comprised 90 to 150 subjects and was separate from the first cohort of 730 or so subjects. Profiling relied on immunoSEQ multiplex PCR, and the TCRdb table lists in-frame clones only, not all of them. Of 70,000 to 75,000 clones listed, around 94% are singletons. The receptor was isolated from a woman younger than 30 in good health and CMV-seropositive. Sequencing was carried out using PBMCs. The chain carries TRBV5-1 and TRBJ1-1, with D perhaps TRBD1 (5 bases). The CDR3 DNA follows: TGCGCCAGCAGCGGCCAGGGACTTTCATCCACTGAAGCTTTCTTT. As protein: CASSGQGLSSTEAFF.